This paragraph reports one T cell receptor beta chain. CDR1 is MNHEY and CDR2 is SVGEGT in the germline V gene. Losses at the gene ends were 4 bases for V and 0 bases for J; bases not matched to a gene: 8. The CDR3 has 18 residues. This sample was included in a study of blood T cell repertoires in COVID-19. Per the authors' pipeline: Reference gene primers were amplified, and this amplification served to estimate nucleated cell counts. Sequencing used immunoSEQ multiplex PCR; TCRdb keeps in-frame clones, though not all of them. That table furnishes V, J and clone size, whereas the DNA furnished D and trimming. The data hold 100,000 to 150,000 clones, with about 80% observed a single time.

The rearrangement joins TRBV6-2 or TRBV6-3 to TRBJ2-6, with TRBD1 identical over 8 bases. This clonotype originated in a woman between 45 and 60 years old with acute or convalescent COVID-19. Sequences were obtained from peripheral blood. The CDR3 here is CASSLHRTGISGANVLTF. CDR3 nucleotide sequence: TGTGCCAGCAGTTTGCATCGGACAGGGATCTCTGGGGCCAACGTCCTGACTTTC.